Sequencing of this TCR beta chain was carried out in a study of molecular identifiers for immune sequencing clone quantification. The CDR3 covers 16 residues. Trimming took off 6 bases at V and 0 bases at J, with 16 bases between the two ends. Germline V gene sequence: CDR1 SEHNR, CDR2 FQNEAQ (reference sequence). In the sort, naive CD8 T cells were defined as CD8+CD4-CCR7+CD45RA+. In its sample, this clonotype was seen many times. The antigen remains unidentified. Study-wide findings and caveats: In cases of identical TCR molecules sharing a barcode, highly expanded clone sizes could be underestimated. Clones that had above 20 RNA copies took up over 98% of effector molecules but under 1% in naive cells.

TCRdb ran MiXCR on the PCR reads and lists one entry per CDR3 protein. The repertoire includes about 36,000 distinct CDR3 sequences, roughly 18% of them detected once, and 6.7% sits in the top ten. This receptor was identified in a human donor in good health. Some libraries in this study had Jurkat cell RNA spiked in. The sequencing sample was made of naive CD8+ T cells from blood, with Jurkat cell RNA spiked in. Subset specified: FACS-sorted CD8+CD4-CCR7+CD45RA+ naive T cells. This chain links TRBV7-9 with TRBJ2-3, with TRBD1 as a possible D gene (6 bases). CDR3 in DNA: TGTGCCAGCAGTACCTACAGGGTTACTAGCACAGATACGCAGTATTTT. Amino acids: CASSTYRVTSTDTQYF. Variable domain in full (rest from reference TRBV7-9 and TRBJ2-3): DTGVSQNPRHKITKRGQNVTFRCDPISEHNRLYWYRQTLGQGPEFLTYFQNEAQLEKSRLLSDRFSAERPKGSFSTLEIQRTEQGDSAMYLCASSTYRVTSTDTQYFGPGTRLTVL.